One sample yielded the 25 T cell receptor beta chains listed below, sequenced in a study of control samples from healthy donors and cancer patients (dated by TCRdb to the early 2020s). Receptors were amplified or captured by the immunoSEQ multiplex PCR assay. Here the immuneACCESS table is served through TCRdb, limited to in-frame sequences with V and J called. Missing clones are a known gap in these copies; in checked studies unresolved V genes cover under half, and the rest lacks a known reason. The sample table records 150,000 to 200,000 clones; about 91% of these occur just once. Of the sample, 2% is held by the ten largest clones. The sequenced sample consisted of blood. The receptors shown here come from a woman in her thirties or forties in good health.

This chain uses TRBV5-5 with TRBJ2-1, with 11 bases aligning to TRBD2. This CDR3 has 15 residues. V lost 4 bases and J lost 10; bases outside the gene matches: 10. Germline-derived CDR1 and CDR2 are SGHKS and YYEKEE (reference sequence). The CDR3 is CASSLGTSGGWEQFF. The CDR3, as DNA: TGTGCCAGCAGCCTGGGTACTAGCGGGGGATGGGAGCAGTTCTTC.

The V call is TRBV6-1, the J call TRBJ1-5; D remains unclear. Germline lookup yields CDR1 MNHNS and CDR2 SASEGT. The V gene lost 1 base and the J gene lost 4 bases, with 14 bases spanning the gap. The CDR3 consists of 16 residues. The CDR3 bases are TGTGCCAGCAGTGAAGAAGAAGGGTTGGGGAATCAGCCCCAGCATTTT. Encoded protein: CASSEEEGLGNQPQHF.

The chain is built from TRBV5-6 and TRBJ2-3; D possibly corresponds to TRBD2 (6 bases). Germline V gene sequence: CDR1 SGHDT, CDR2 YYEEEE. Trimming cost V 4 bases and J 4 bases, with 13 bases left between them. The CDR3 runs to 14 residues. The CDR3 nucleotides read TGTGCCAGCAGCCCGGAGAGGGAGGCAGATACGCAGTATTTT. Translated, it gives CASSPEREADTQYF.

CDR3 in amino acids: CASSLTVQPQHF. CDR3 in DNA: TGTGCCAGCAGCCTGACGGTTCAGCCCCAGCATTTT. This chain joins TRBV2 and TRBJ1-5; D unresolved. Per the germline V gene, CDR1 is SNHLY and CDR2 is FYNNEI. V lost 6 bases and J lost 6, with 9 bases in between. The CDR3 length is 12 residues.

This clone has only a few counts. CDR3 protein: CASSDRQVYSNQPQHF. In DNA, the CDR3 is TGTGCCAGCAGTGACCGACAGGTTTATAGCAATCAGCCCCAGCATTTT. V gene TRBV28 combines with J gene TRBJ1-5; tentative D call: TRBD1 (6 bases). The CDR3 is 16 residues long. CDR1 and CDR2 from the germline V gene are MDHEN and SYDVKM. V was pared by 5 bases and J by 0 bases, with 14 bases between.

The chain recombines TRBV29-1 with TRBJ2-2; D is ambiguous. The V gene lost 6 bases and the J gene lost 7 bases, with 6 bases spanning the gap. Germline assignment: CDR1 SQVTM and CDR2 ANQGSEA. The CDR3 is 10 amino acids. CDR3 nucleotide sequence: TGCAGCGTGAGGAACGGGGAGCTGTTTTTT. It specifies CSVRNGELFF.

J is TRBJ1-1 and V is TRBV19; 8 nucleotides agree with TRBD1. The trim removed 5 bases at V and 0 bases at J, leaving 5 bases unmatched. CDR1 is LNHDA and CDR2 is SQIVND in the germline V gene (reference sequence). The CDR3 has 15 residues. The CDR3 DNA reads TGTGCCAGTAGTTTCCAGGGGGCACTGAACACTGAAGCTTTCTTT. It is translated as CASSFQGALNTEAFF.

The rearrangement joins TRBV5-4 to TRBJ2-2; D may be TRBD1 (6 bases). V was cut by 10 bases and J by 6 bases, with 25 bases left in between. CDR3 length equals 16 residues. Per the germline V gene, CDR1 is SGHNT and CDR2 is YYREEE (reference sequence). DNA for the CDR3: TGTGCCTGTCAGCTCAAACAGGGTTTAAGTGCCGGGGAGCTGTTTTTT. It translates to CACQLKQGLSAGELFF.

This chain uses TRBV7-8 with TRBJ1-2; perhaps TRBD1 as D (5 bases). The length of the CDR3 is 14 residues. From germline, CDR1 is SGHVS and CDR2 FQNEAQ. The V gene lost 5 bases and the J gene lost 8 bases, with 18 bases spanning the gap. The CDR3 here is CASSAKAGPEGYTF. The CDR3 bases are TGTGCCAGCAGCGCAAAGGCGGGGCCCGAAGGCTACACCTTC.

This clone was seen only a few times. The chain links TRBV5-5 to TRBJ1-2, with D possibly being TRBD1 (6 bases). The V gene lost 2 bases and the J gene lost 7 bases, with 18 bases spanning the gap. Per germline, CDR1 SGHKS and CDR2 YYEKEE (reference sequence). The CDR3 is 15 amino acids. CDR3 residues: CASSFSEGTISGYTF. CDR3 coding DNA: TGTGCCAGCAGCTTTTCCGAGGGGACAATTTCTGGCTACACCTTC.

The chain employs TRBV11-2 and TRBJ2-3; D is uncertain. V lost 2 bases, J lost 5 bases, and 8 bases lay in between. Per germline, CDR1 SGHAT and CDR2 FQNNGV. The CDR3 length is 13 residues. In DNA form, the CDR3 reads TGTGCCAGCAGCTTAAGTTCGGGAGATACGCAGTATTTT. Amino acids: CASSLSSGDTQYF.

This clone was recorded only once. The CDR3 DNA reads TGCGCCAGCAGCCAAGACAGGAACTATGGCTACACCTTC. This sequence encodes CASSQDRNYGYTF. The rearrangement uses TRBV4-1 and TRBJ1-2; D is ambiguous. The CDR3 covers 13 residues. With 0 bases removed from V and 2 bases from J, the gap between germline ends came to 4 bases. Germline CDR1 reads MGHRA; CDR2 reads YSYEKL.

The gene calls are TRBV3-1 (or the pseudogene TRBV3-2) and TRBJ2-3, with 7 bases aligning to TRBD1. V lost 4 bases and J lost 3; bases outside the gene matches: 7. The germline gives CDR1 LGHDT, CDR2 YNNKEL (reference sequence). The CDR3 covers 15 residues. The CDR3 DNA reads as TGTGCCAGCAGCCCCTGGGGGACAGATACAGATACGCAGTATTTT. Its protein is CASSPWGTDTDTQYF.

Here the CDR3 reads CASSEALRGMETQYF. The DNA of the CDR3 is TGTGCCAGCAGTGAAGCGCTTCGGGGAATGGAGACCCAGTACTTC. The rearrangement uses TRBV2 and TRBJ2-5; tentatively, D is TRBD2 (5 bases). V gave up 0 bases and J gave up 5 bases, with 13 bases separating them. This CDR3 is built from 15 residues. The germline V gene has CDR1 SNHLY and CDR2 FYNNEI.

The rearrangement joins TRBV6-5 to TRBJ2-7; 8 positions match TRBD1. Germline-derived CDR1 and CDR2 are MNHEY and SVGAGI. J was trimmed by 2 bases and V by 5 bases; bases with no gene match: 8. The length of the CDR3 is 15 residues. The CDR3 nucleotides are TGTGCCAGCAGTCATACGAGACAGGGGACCTACGAGCAGTACTTC. This translates into CASSHTRQGTYEQYF.

The chain carries TRBV7-9 and TRBJ1-1; D not certain. The CDR3 is made up of 15 amino acids. V was cut by 2 bases and J by 0 bases, with 10 bases left in between. Germline CDR1 reads SEHNR; CDR2 reads FQNEAQ (reference sequence). The CDR3 protein is CASSLYGELNTEAFF. For the CDR3, the DNA is TGTGCCAGCAGCTTATACGGGGAACTGAACACTGAAGCTTTCTTT.

The chain joins TRBV6-5 to TRBJ2-1; D is possibly TRBD2 (6 bases). Germline assignment: CDR1 MNHEY and CDR2 SVGAGI. This CDR3 comprises 15 residues. Trimming cost V 6 bases and J 2 bases, with 14 bases left between them. This chain's CDR3 is CASREGYSPYNEQFF. The CDR3, as DNA: TGTGCCAGCAGGGAGGGGTATTCGCCCTACAATGAGCAGTTCTTC.

The CDR3, as DNA: TGTGCCAGCAGCCAAGGACAGGTCGGGGAAAAACTGTTTTTT. This encodes CASSQGQVGEKLFF. The chain links TRBV4-2 to TRBJ1-4; maybe TRBD1 (6 bases). The length of the CDR3 is 14 residues. Germline CDR1 is LGHNA and CDR2 is YNFKEQ. V was trimmed by 1 base and J by 8 bases, leaving 11 bases between them.

This clone has just one count. The chain links TRBV7-9 to TRBJ1-3; no firm D call. The V gene's germline CDR1 is SEHNR and CDR2 FQNEAQ (reference sequence). The length of the CDR3 is 15 residues. V lost 5 bases, J lost 2 bases, and 13 bases lay in between. In DNA form, the CDR3 reads TGTGCCAGCAGCAACGACCCCAGCGCTGGAAACACCATATATTTT. The encoded protein is CASSNDPSAGNTIYF.

This chain connects TRBV12-3 or TRBV12-4 to TRBJ2-7; D perhaps matches TRBD1 (6 bases). CDR3 length equals 13 residues. V lost 3 bases to trimming and J lost 3 bases, with 9 bases between them. CDR3 sequence reads: CASSFGQLYEQYF. The CDR3 nucleotides read TGTGCCAGCAGTTTCGGACAGCTCTACGAGCAGTACTTC.

This clone was detected once. The chain has TRBV6-5 and TRBJ1-1; possible D gene TRBD1, 6 bases. CDR3 size: 15 residues. CDR1 and CDR2 from the germline V gene are MNHEY and SVGAGI. The germline V and J ends were trimmed by 8 bases and 1 base, with 17 bases remaining between them. This chain's CDR3 is CASRDEGGPNTEAFF. The CDR3 coding sequence is TGTGCCAGCCGAGACGAGGGGGGACCGAACACTGAAGCTTTCTTT.

This chain joins TRBV2 and TRBJ2-2, with D unresolved. Germline V lookup: CDR1 SNHLY, CDR2 FYNNEI. The CDR3 length is 15 residues. V was clipped by 2 bases and J by 1 base, with 8 bases between them. CDR3 sequence: CASSEYGQNTGELFF. CDR3 coding DNA: TGTGCCAGCAGTGAATATGGCCAGAACACCGGGGAGCTGTTTTTT.

This chain connects TRBV5-1 to TRBJ2-3; D remains unclear. Germline loops: CDR1 SGHRS, CDR2 YFSETQ. The CDR3 loop spans 14 amino acids. The V gene lost 1 base and the J gene lost 3 bases, with 9 bases spanning the gap. The CDR3 loop reads CASSLMEATDTQYF. CDR3 nucleotide sequence: TGCGCCAGCAGCTTGATGGAAGCGACAGATACGCAGTATTTT.

V usage is TRBV4-1 and J usage is TRBJ2-1, with 10 bases matching TRBD2. Germline V gene lookup returns CDR1 MGHRA and CDR2 YSYEKL. Trimming took 2 bases from V and 7 from J; bases not matched to a gene: 5. This CDR3 comprises 15 residues. The CDR3: CASSQTSGVFNEQFF. The CDR3 region has the DNA TGCGCCAGCAGCCAAACTAGCGGGGTCTTTAATGAGCAGTTCTTC.

This clone appeared a single time. CDR3 sequence (DNA): TGTGCCAGCAAAACCCAAAGCACCGGGGAGCTGTTTTTT. It yields the protein CASKTQSTGELFF. The genes are TRBV2 and TRBJ2-2; D gene unclear. V dropped 7 bases and J dropped 4 bases, with 10 bases sitting between them. CDR1 is SNHLY, CDR2 FYNNEI, per germline. The CDR3 consists of 13 residues.